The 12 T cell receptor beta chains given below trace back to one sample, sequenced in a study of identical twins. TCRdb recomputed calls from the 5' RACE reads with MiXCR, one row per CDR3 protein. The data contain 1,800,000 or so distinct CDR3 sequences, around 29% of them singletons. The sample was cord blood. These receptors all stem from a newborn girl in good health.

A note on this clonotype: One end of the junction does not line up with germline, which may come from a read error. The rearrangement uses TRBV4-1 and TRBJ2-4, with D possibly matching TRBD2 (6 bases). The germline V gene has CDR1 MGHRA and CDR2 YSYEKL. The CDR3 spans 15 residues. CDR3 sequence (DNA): TGCGCCAGCAGCCAACCTCTAGCGAAGAAAAACACTCAGTACTTC. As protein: CASSQPLAKKNTQYF.

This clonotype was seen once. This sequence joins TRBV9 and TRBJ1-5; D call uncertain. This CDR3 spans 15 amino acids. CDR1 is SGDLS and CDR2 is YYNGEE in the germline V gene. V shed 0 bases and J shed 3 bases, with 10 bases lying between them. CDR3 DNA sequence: TGTGCCAGCAGCGTAGGAGGCAGCTTCAATCAGCCCCAGCATTTT. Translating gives CASSVGGSFNQPQHF.

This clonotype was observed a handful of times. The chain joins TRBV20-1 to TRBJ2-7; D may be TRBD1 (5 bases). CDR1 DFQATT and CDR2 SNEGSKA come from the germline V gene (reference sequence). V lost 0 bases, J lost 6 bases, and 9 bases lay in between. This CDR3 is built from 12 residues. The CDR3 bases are TGCAGTGCTAGAGATAACACAGGCGAGCAGTACTTC. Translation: CSARDNTGEQYF.

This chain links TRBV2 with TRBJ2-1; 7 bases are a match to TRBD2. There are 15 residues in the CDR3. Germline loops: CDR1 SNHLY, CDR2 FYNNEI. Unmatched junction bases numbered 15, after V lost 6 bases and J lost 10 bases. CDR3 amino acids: CASSPPRGFFYEQFF. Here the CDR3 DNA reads TGTGCCAGCAGCCCCCCGCGGGGGTTCTTCTACGAGCAGTTCTTC.

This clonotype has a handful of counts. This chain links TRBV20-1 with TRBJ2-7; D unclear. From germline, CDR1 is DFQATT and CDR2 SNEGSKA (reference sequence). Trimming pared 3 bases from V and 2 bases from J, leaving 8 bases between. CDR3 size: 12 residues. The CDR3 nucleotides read TGCAGTGCTAGCAGCCATACCTACGAGCAGTACTTC. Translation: CSASSHTYEQYF.

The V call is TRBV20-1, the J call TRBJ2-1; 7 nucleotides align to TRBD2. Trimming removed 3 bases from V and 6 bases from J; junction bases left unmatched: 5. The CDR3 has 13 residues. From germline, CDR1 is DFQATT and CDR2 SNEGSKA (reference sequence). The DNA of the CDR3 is TGCAGTGCTAGTTCTGCTAGCGGCAATGAGCAGTTCTTC. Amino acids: CSASSASGNEQFF.

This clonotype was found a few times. The CDR3 reads CSATGTSGGYQETQYF. The CDR3 DNA is TGCAGTGCAACCGGGACTAGCGGGGGGTACCAAGAGACCCAGTACTTC. This chain links TRBV20-1 with TRBJ2-5, with 15 bases aligning to TRBD2. V gave up 6 bases and J gave up 0 bases; unmatched junction bases: 5. Germline V gene data show CDR1 as DFQATT and CDR2 as SNEGSKA (reference sequence). The CDR3 loop spans 16 amino acids.

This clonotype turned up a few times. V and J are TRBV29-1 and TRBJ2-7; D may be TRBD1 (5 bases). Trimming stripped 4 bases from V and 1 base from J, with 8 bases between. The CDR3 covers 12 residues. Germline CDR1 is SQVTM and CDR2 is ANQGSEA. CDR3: CSVGPGSYEQYF. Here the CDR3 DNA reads TGCAGCGTTGGGCCAGGGTCCTACGAGCAGTACTTC.

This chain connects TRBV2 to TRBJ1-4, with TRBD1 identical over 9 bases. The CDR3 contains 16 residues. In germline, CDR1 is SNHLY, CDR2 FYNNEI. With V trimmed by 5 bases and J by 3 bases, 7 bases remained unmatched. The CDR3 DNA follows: TGTGCCAGCAGTTCCGGACAGGGGTTGGCTAATGAAAAACTGTTTTTT. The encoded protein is CASSSGQGLANEKLFF.

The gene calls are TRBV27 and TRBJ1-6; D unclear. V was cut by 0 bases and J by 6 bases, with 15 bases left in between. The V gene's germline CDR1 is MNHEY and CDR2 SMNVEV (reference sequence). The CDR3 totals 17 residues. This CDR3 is CASSLSTAHAINSPLHF. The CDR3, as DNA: TGTGCCAGCAGTTTATCAACAGCCCATGCTATTAATTCACCCCTCCACTTT.

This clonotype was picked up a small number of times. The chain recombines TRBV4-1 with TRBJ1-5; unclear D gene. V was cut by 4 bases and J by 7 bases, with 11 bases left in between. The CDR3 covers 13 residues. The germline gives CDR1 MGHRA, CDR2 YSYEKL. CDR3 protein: CASSPMGGQPQHF. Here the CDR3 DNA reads TGCGCCAGCAGCCCTATGGGCGGCCAGCCCCAGCATTTT.

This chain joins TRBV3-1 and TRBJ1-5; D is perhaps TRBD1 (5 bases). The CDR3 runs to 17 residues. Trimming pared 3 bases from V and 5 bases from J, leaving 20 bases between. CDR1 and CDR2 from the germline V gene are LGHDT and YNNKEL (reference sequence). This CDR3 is CASSQSWEGSLHQPQHF. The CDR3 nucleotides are TGTGCCAGCAGCCAGTCATGGGAGGGGAGCCTCCATCAGCCCCAGCATTTT.